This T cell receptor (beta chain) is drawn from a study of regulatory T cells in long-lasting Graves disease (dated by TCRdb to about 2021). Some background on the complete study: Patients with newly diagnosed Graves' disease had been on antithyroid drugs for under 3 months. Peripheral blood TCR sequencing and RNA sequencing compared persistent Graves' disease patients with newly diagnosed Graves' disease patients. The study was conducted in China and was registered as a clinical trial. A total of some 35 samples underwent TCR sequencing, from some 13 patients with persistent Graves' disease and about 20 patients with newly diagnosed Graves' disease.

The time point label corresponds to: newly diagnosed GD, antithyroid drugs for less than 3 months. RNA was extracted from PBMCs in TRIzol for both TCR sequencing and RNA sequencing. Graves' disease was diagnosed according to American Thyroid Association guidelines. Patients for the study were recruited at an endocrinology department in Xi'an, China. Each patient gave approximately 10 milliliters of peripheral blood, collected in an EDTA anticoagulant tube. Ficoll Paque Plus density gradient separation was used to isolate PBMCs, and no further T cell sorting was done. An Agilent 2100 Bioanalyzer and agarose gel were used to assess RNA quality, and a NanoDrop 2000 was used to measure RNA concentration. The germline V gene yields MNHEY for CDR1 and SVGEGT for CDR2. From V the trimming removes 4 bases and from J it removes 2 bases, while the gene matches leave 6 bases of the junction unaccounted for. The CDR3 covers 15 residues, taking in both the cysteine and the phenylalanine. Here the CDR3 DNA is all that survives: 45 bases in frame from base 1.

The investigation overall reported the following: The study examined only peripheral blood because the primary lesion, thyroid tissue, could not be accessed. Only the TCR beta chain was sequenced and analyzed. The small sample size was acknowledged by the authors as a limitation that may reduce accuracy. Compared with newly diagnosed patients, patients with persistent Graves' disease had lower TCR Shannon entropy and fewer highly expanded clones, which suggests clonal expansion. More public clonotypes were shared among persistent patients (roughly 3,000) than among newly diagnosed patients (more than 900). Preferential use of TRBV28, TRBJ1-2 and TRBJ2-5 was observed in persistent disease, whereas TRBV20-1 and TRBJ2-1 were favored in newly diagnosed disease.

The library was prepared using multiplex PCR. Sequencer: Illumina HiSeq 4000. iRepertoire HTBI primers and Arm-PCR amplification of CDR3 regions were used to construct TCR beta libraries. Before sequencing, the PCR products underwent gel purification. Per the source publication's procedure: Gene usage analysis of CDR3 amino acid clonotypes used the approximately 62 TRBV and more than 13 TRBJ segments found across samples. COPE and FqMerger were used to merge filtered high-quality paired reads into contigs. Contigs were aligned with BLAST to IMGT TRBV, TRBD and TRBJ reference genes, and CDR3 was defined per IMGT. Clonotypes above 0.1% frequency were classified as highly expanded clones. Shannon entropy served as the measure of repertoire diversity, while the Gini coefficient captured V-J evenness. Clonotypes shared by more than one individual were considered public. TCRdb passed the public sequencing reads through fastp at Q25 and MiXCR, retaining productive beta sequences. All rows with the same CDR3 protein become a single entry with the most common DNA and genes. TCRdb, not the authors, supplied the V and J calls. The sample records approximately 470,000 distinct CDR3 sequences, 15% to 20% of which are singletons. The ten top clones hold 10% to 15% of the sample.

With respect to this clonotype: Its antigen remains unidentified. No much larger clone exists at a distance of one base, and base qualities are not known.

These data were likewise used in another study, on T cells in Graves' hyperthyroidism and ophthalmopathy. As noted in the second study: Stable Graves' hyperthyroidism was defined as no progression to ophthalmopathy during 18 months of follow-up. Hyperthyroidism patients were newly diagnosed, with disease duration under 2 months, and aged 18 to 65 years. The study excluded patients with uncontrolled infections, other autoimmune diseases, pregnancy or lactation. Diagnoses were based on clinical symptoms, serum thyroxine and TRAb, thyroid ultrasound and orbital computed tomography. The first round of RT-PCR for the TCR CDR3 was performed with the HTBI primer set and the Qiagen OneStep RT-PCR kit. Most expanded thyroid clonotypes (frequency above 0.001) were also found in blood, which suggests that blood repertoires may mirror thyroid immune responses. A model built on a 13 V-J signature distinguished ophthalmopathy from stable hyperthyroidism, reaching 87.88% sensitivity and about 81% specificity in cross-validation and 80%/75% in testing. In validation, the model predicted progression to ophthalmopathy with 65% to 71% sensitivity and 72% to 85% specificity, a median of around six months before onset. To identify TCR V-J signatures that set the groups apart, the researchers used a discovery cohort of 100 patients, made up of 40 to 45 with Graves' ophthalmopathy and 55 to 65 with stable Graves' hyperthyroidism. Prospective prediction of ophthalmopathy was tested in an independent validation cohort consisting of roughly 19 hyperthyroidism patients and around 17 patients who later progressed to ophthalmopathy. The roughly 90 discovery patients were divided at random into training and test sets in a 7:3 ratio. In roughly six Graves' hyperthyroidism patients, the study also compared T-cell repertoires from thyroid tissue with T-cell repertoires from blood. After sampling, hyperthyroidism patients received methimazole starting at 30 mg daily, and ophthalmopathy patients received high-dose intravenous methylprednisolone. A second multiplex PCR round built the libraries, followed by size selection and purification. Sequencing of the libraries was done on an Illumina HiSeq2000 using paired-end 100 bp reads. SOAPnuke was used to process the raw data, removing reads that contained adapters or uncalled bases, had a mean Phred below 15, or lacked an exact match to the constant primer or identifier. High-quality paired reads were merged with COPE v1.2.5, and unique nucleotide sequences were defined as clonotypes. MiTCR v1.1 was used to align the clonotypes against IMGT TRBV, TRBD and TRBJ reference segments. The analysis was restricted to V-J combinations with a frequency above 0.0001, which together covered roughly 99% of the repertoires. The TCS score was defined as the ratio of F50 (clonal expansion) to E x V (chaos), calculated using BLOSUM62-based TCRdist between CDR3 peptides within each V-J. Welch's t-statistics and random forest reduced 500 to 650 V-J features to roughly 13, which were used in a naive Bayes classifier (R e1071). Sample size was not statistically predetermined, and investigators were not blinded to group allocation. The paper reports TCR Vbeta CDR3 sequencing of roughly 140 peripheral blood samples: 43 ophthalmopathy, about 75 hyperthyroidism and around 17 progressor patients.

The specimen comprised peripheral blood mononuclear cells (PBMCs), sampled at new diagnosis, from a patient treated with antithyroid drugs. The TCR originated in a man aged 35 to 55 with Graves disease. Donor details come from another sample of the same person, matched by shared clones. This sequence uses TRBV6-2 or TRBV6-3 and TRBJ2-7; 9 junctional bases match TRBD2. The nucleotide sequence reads TGTGCCAGCAGTTCGGTGACTAGCGGCACCTACGAGCAGTACTTC. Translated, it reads CASSSVTSGTYEQYF.